This TCR beta chain comes out of a study of blood T cell repertoires in COVID-19. Study-wide background: The samples span acute and convalescent COVID-19 from the United States, Italy and Spain. PBMCs, B-cell-depleted T cells, or T cells were the source of the cDNA or gDNA that made up the material.

How the authors handled the data: Amplified reference gene primers provided the basis for estimating nucleated cell counts. TCRdb's table, derived via immunoSEQ multiplex PCR, lists solely in-frame clones and lacks some. Clone size and V and J calls were adopted from that table, with D and trimming inferred from the DNA. The table has about 130,000 clones, roughly four fifths seen once. This CDR3 is 16 amino acids long. Germline V gives CDR1 SGHAT, CDR2 FQNNGV. V shed 1 base, J shed 0 bases, and the junction held 5 bases outside the gene matches. The chain employs TRBV11-2 and TRBJ2-7; 8 bases match TRBD2. The receptor was isolated from a man between 60 and 70 years old with acute or convalescent COVID-19. The specimen sequenced was peripheral blood. CDR3 coding DNA: TGTGCCAGCAGCTTAGCTCGGGGGGGAGGCTCCTACGAGCAGTACTTC. Its protein product is CASSLARGGGSYEQYF.